The present entry profiles one T cell receptor beta chain with its context. This record belongs to a study of T cell responses to AZD1222 COVID-19 vaccine. Using immunoSEQ multiplex PCR, the repertoire was profiled, and TCRdb retains in-frame clones only, with some absent. Altogether 75,000 to 95,000 clones are present, around nine tenths being singletons, with the ten largest covering around 21%. The CDR3 is made up of 14 amino acids. The germline CDR1 and CDR2 sequences are MNHEY and SVGAGI. V was clipped by 7 bases and J by 6 bases, with 18 bases between them. The chain has TRBV6-5 and TRBJ1-1, with TRBD1 as a possible D gene (5 bases). This receptor was identified in an adult in good health. The sequencing used peripheral blood, collected on day 0 of AZD1222 vaccination. The CDR3 DNA sequence: TGTGCCAGCAAAGCCGGGACGATTTCCGCTGAAGCTTTCTTT. The encoded protein is CASKAGTISAEAFF.